The present entry profiles one T cell receptor beta chain with its context. The data derive from a study of blood T cell repertoires in COVID-19. Measured with immunoSEQ multiplex PCR; TCRdb has only the in-frame clones, and not every one. The table has around 260,000 clones, about 91% seen once. The CDR3 has 15 residues. V trimming: 3 bases; J trimming: 8 bases; junction bases outside the gene matches: 8. CDR1 is KGHSH, CDR2 LQKENI, per germline. The V call is TRBV18, the J call TRBJ1-2, with 11 bases that match TRBD1. Sample: peripheral blood. The origin of this receptor is a person in their late teens or twenties with COVID-19, enrolled during active disease. Here the CDR3 DNA reads TGTGCCAGCTCACCTCAGGACAGGGGGCAGGAAGGCTACACCTTC. Its protein is CASSPQDRGQEGYTF.